This entry describes one T cell receptor (beta chain). Antigen unknown. Between the trimmed V and J ends, which lost 2 bases and 4 bases, there was a span of 5 bases. Germline values: CDR1 SGHAT, CDR2 FQNNGV. The CDR3 runs 12 residues. This sample was included in a study of beta chain features in type 1 diabetes. Background on the study: No patient-donor differences in age, gender, total cells or subset yield. General study results and limits: VDJ junctions sequenced from type 1 diabetes patients showed fewer insertions and more deletions. Whether HLA type affects TCRB rearrangement stayed undetermined in the present work. Among patients, naive, central memory and Treg TCRB repertoires appeared more similar than among healthy donors.

The isolated RNA, all of it, was reverse transcribed, so expressed TCRB transcripts were what got sequenced. The data were produced by immunoSEQ multiplex PCR, yet TCRdb's version contains in-frame clones alone and is incomplete. The table shows 300,000 or so clones, with less than 10% occurring only once. This TCR was sampled from a woman aged 18-29 years in good health. The V and J genes are TRBV11-2 and TRBJ1-1; D not certain. The sequencing input was central memory CD4+ T cells from blood. DNA for the CDR3: TGTGCCAGCAGCTTAATAGGCACTGAAGCTTTCTTT. Protein sequence: CASSLIGTEAFF.